Following are 23 T cell receptor beta chains from one sample sequenced in a study of spatial heterogeneity in lung cancer. Each CDR3 protein is one row after TCRdb ran MiXCR on the 5' RACE reads. The sample lists approximately 40,000 distinct CDR3 sequences; roughly an eighth were seen once. Specified time point: sample taken at primary tumor resection. The study sequenced unsorted whole RNA from tumor, nontumor lung or frozen PBMC. The starting material was PBMCs, obtained at surgery. These receptors all stem from a male donor with early-stage non-small cell lung cancer.

In nucleotides, the CDR3 is TGTGCCAGCAGCCGACCCGGGACTCCCCAGGGAAACATTCAGTACTTC. Residues: CASSRPGTPQGNIQYF. V usage is TRBV7-9 and J usage is TRBJ2-4; possible D gene TRBD2, 6 bases. CDR1 and CDR2 (germline): SEHNR, FQNEAQ (reference sequence). This CDR3 spans 16 amino acids. V lost 5 bases and J 6 bases, leaving 20 bases between the germline ends.

V gene TRBV12-3 or TRBV12-4 combines with J gene TRBJ2-2; TRBD2 is a possible D gene (6 bases). The CDR3 spans 15 residues. V lost 7 bases and J lost 8, with 20 bases in between. CDR3 residues: CASIPDGSYPGELFF. DNA for the CDR3: TGTGCCAGCATCCCGGACGGGAGTTATCCGGGGGAGCTGTTTTTT.

The chain has TRBV7-2 and TRBJ2-5, with TRBD2 as a possible D gene (6 bases). There are 15 residues in the CDR3. The V end lost 7 bases, the J end lost 7 bases, and 22 bases lay between the germline ends. In germline, CDR1 is SGHTA, CDR2 FQGNSA. CDR3 coding DNA: TGTGCCAGCACCGGACTACGAGGACTTGGGGGGACCCAGTACTTC. Its protein product is CASTGLRGLGGTQYF.

The rearrangement links TRBV7-2 to TRBJ2-7, with TRBD1 matching over 8 bases. The CDR3 sequence is 14 residues long. Germline V gene lookup returns CDR1 SGHTA and CDR2 FQGNSA. V shed 5 bases and J 2 bases; nucleotides not matched to a gene: 5. The CDR3 is CASSQGARAYEQYF. The CDR3 DNA is TGTGCCAGCAGCCAGGGGGCGCGGGCCTACGAGCAGTACTTC.

CDR3 bases: TGTGCCAGCAGCTTTTACAGCCGCAGCACAGATACGCAGTATTTT. Translation: CASSFYSRSTDTQYF. The V call is TRBV5-6, the J call TRBJ2-3; no clear D. This CDR3 has 15 residues. The V gene lost 2 bases and the J gene lost 0 bases, with 10 bases spanning the gap. The germline V gene has CDR1 SGHDT and CDR2 YYEEEE.

This clonotype was seen only a few times. The rearrangement joins TRBV7-2 to TRBJ1-4, with 8 bases that match TRBD1. The CDR3 covers 14 residues. V dropped 6 bases and J dropped 6; count of bases not matched to a gene: 6. Germline-derived CDR1 and CDR2 are SGHTA and FQGNSA. The DNA of the CDR3 is TGTGCCAGCAGTCGGACAGGGAGTTATGAAAAACTGTTTTTT. Translating gives CASSRTGSYEKLFF.

The chain couples TRBV11-2 to TRBJ2-1; D possibly corresponds to TRBD2 (5 bases). The CDR3 contains 15 residues. The V gene's germline CDR1 is SGHAT and CDR2 FQNNGV. V was shortened by 5 bases and J by 0 bases, with 11 bases between the two germline ends. DNA for the CDR3: TGTGCCAGCAGCCGAAGACGGGGCTCCTACAATGAGCAGTTCTTC. Translating gives CASSRRRGSYNEQFF.

The genes are TRBV7-9 and TRBJ2-1, with TRBD2 identical over 9 bases. Germline CDR1 is SEHNR and CDR2 is FQNEAQ (reference sequence). The CDR3 has 16 residues. The J segment lost 9 bases and the V segment lost 5 bases, leaving 14 bases of the junction unmatched. CDR3 amino acids: CASSPVGGRDFGEQFF. The CDR3 DNA is TGTGCCAGCAGCCCCGTTGGCGGGAGGGACTTCGGTGAGCAGTTCTTC.

The chain links TRBV2 to TRBJ2-1; D remains ambiguous. Looked up from germline, CDR1 is SNHLY and CDR2 is FYNNEI. V lost 1 base and J lost 0, with 7 bases in between. The CDR3 sequence is 15 residues long. The chain's CDR3 is CASSEDRFSYNEQFF. DNA of the CDR3: TGTGCCAGCAGTGAAGACCGCTTCTCCTACAATGAGCAGTTCTTC. Looking up the rest from reference TRBV2 and TRBJ2-1 gives the full variable domain: EPEVTQTPSHQVTQMGQEVILRCVPISNHLYFYWYRQILGQKVEFLVSFYNNEISEKSEIFDDQFSVERPDGSNFTLKIRSTKLEDSAMYFCASSEDRFSYNEQFFGPGTRLTVL.

In its sample, this clonotype was seen many times. The chain links TRBV27 to TRBJ2-3, with unresolved D. CDR3 length: 13 amino acids. The germline V and J ends were trimmed by 5 bases and 0 bases, with 6 bases remaining between them. The germline gives CDR1 MNHEY, CDR2 SMNVEV (reference sequence). The CDR3 bases are TGTGCCAGCAGTCGGGCTAGCACAGATACGCAGTATTTT. Translation gives CASSRASTDTQYF.

Ten or more counts support this clonotype. The chain is built from TRBV4-1 and TRBJ1-4; weak D call: TRBD1 (5 bases). The germline V gene has CDR1 MGHRA and CDR2 YSYEKL. The CDR3 runs to 15 residues. The V gene lost 1 base and the J gene lost 5 bases, with 11 bases spanning the gap. CDR3 region: CASSQVRGGNEKLFF. DNA of the CDR3: TGCGCCAGCAGCCAAGTCCGCGGGGGAAATGAAAAACTGTTTTTT.

The rearrangement links TRBV7-9 to TRBJ1-1; no clear D gene. The CDR3 sequence is 11 residues long. Trimming stripped 6 bases from V and 11 bases from J, with 13 bases between. Germline V CDR1 and CDR2: SEHNR, FQNEAQ (reference sequence). The CDR3 DNA follows: TGTGCCAGCAGGATAGGGATGTATGCTTTCTTT. It translates to CASRIGMYAFF. The entire variable domain, with the rest obtained from reference TRBV7-9 and TRBJ1-1, is as follows: DTGVSQNPRHKITKRGQNVTFRCDPISEHNRLYWYRQTLGQGPEFLTYFQNEAQLEKSRLLSDRFSAERPKGSFSTLEIQRTEQGDSAMYLCASRIGMYAFFGQGTRLTVV.

This clonotype was picked up a small number of times. The V call is TRBV6-6, the J call TRBJ2-3, with D tentatively TRBD1 (6 bases). The CDR3 consists of 16 residues. Looked up from germline, CDR1 is MNHNY and CDR2 is SVGAGI (reference sequence). V was pared by 6 bases and J by 0 bases, with 16 bases between. DNA of the CDR3: TGTGCCAGCAGCTCACCCTGGGGGCATAGCACAGATACGCAGTATTTT. It encodes CASSSPWGHSTDTQYF.

The chain has TRBV4-2 and TRBJ2-4, with no clear D. The CDR3 is made up of 17 amino acids. V lost 4 bases to trimming and J lost 0 bases, with 16 bases between them. Germline V lookup: CDR1 LGHNA, CDR2 YNFKEQ. CDR3 nucleotides: TGTGCCAGCAGCCTTACTCGGTACTCTTCAGCCAAAAACATTCAGTACTTC. Amino acids: CASSLTRYSSAKNIQYF.

This chain uses TRBV12-3 or TRBV12-4 with TRBJ2-1; D is possibly TRBD2 (6 bases). The CDR3 runs to 13 residues. V was clipped by 4 bases and J by 9 bases, with 13 bases between them. The CDR3 DNA reads as TGTGCCAGCAGTTCATTCGGGGGAGGTGAGCAGTTCTTC. Protein: CASSSFGGGEQFF.

The sample holds a few counts of this clonotype. The chain combines TRBV29-1 with TRBJ2-7, with TRBD1 matching over 7 bases. Germline CDR1 is SQVTM and CDR2 is ANQGSEA. With 4 bases clipped from V and 4 bases from J, the junction kept 7 bases outside the gene matches. There are 13 residues in the CDR3. CDR3 in DNA: TGCAGCGTTGTCCGACAGGGTTTATACGAGCAGTACTTC. Translated, it gives CSVVRQGLYEQYF.

Only a few counts were recorded for this clonotype. This sequence joins TRBV5-1 and TRBJ1-3; D gene unclear. Germline assignment: CDR1 SGHRS and CDR2 YFSETQ. The length of the CDR3 is 16 residues. The germline V and J ends were trimmed by 0 bases and 4 bases, with 14 bases remaining between them. The CDR3, as DNA: TGCGCCAGCAGCTTGGCCGGACCGGTCCGGGGAAACACCATATATTTT. It translates to CASSLAGPVRGNTIYF.

The chain is built from TRBV6-2 or TRBV6-3 and TRBJ2-7; 14 nucleotides agree with TRBD2. The germline V gene has CDR1 MNHEY and CDR2 SVGEGT. The trim removed 7 bases at V and 6 bases at J, leaving 17 bases unmatched. The CDR3 totals 18 residues. The CDR3 spells CASTDSPGTSGRISEQYF. The CDR3 nucleotides read TGTGCCAGCACCGATAGCCCCGGGACTAGCGGGAGAATAAGCGAGCAGTACTTC.

The chain carries TRBV27 and TRBJ1-4, with a weak D call TRBD1 (5 bases). V lost 6 bases and J lost 5, with 16 bases in between. Germline values: CDR1 MNHEY, CDR2 SMNVEV (reference sequence). This CDR3 is built from 15 residues. The CDR3 loop reads CASRPTRNRNEKLFF. In DNA, the CDR3 is TGTGCCAGCAGACCCACTCGGAACAGGAATGAAAAACTGTTTTTT.

CDR3 sequence: CSARSDSWQFF. The CDR3 DNA is TGCAGTGCTAGATCCGATTCTTGGCAGTTCTTC. V and J are TRBV20-1 and TRBJ2-1, with D unclear. V was cut by 2 bases and J by 12 bases, with 11 bases left in between. Germline CDR1 reads DFQATT; CDR2 reads SNEGSKA (reference sequence). This CDR3 has 11 residues.

The table lists this clonotype with many counts. The chain carries TRBV7-8 and TRBJ2-1; D is unclear. This CDR3 region has 12 residues. V was pared by 1 base and J by 15 bases, with 13 bases between. CDR1 is SGHVS, CDR2 FQNEAQ, per germline. The CDR3 loop reads CASSLGNQVTFF. CDR3 DNA sequence: TGTGCCAGCAGCTTAGGAAACCAGGTCACGTTCTTC.

DNA of the CDR3: TGTGCCACCAGCAGACGGAGGGGACAGCCGGGGGGAGAGACCCAGTACTTC. It codes for CATSRRRGQPGGETQYF. V usage is TRBV15 and J usage is TRBJ2-5, with D perhaps matching TRBD1 or TRBD2 (7 bases each). In germline, CDR1 is LNHNV, CDR2 YYDKDF (reference sequence). Between the trimmed V and J ends, which lost 2 bases and 4 bases, there was a span of 20 bases. This CDR3 comprises 17 residues.

The J gene is TRBJ1-1, the V gene TRBV18; 7 bases map to TRBD1. The germline V gene has CDR1 KGHSH and CDR2 LQKENI. This CDR3 comprises 15 residues. V shed 3 bases, J shed 0 bases, and the junction held 4 bases outside the gene matches. The CDR3 region is CASSPPDRLNTEAFF. The CDR3 DNA follows: TGTGCCAGCTCACCCCCGGACAGGCTGAACACTGAAGCTTTCTTT.